A single sample gave rise to the 29 T cell receptor beta chains below, sequenced in a study of neurological immune-mediated disorders. MiXCR, run by TCRdb on the 5' RACE reads, gives a single entry per CDR3 protein. The table has 40,000 or so distinct CDR3 sequences, roughly 5% seen once; the top ten hold 9%. Material for sequencing was CD4+ T cells from blood. These receptors all stem from a man aged 18-30 years in good health.

This clonotype was counted many times. The CDR3 region has the DNA TGCGCCAGCAGCCAAGACACAGGGGGCACTGAAGCTTTCTTT. Its protein product is CASSQDTGGTEAFF. This chain connects TRBV4-3 to TRBJ1-1; TRBD1 matches at 8 bases. Trimming at V came to 0 bases and at J to 4 bases, leaving 1 base not matched to a gene. This CDR3 is 14 amino acids long. CDR1 is LGHNA, CDR2 YSLEER, per germline.

This clonotype showed up many times. The rearrangement links TRBV7-6 to TRBJ2-3, with D perhaps TRBD1 or TRBD2 (5 bases each). This CDR3 is 13 amino acids long. V lost 5 bases to trimming and J lost 8 bases, with 14 bases between them. CDR1 and CDR2 (germline): SGHVS, FNYEAQ. The CDR3 DNA sequence: TGTGCCAGCAGCCGTACCGAGGGGAGTACGCAGTATTTT. This sequence encodes CASSRTEGSTQYF.

This clonotype was seen at least ten times. The V call is TRBV5-1, the J call TRBJ1-1, with D hard to call. Trimming took off 3 bases at V and 4 bases at J, with 10 bases between the two ends. The V gene's germline CDR1 is SGHRS and CDR2 YFSETQ. The CDR3 is 13 residues long. The CDR3 spells CASSSESGTEAFF. In nucleotides, the CDR3 is TGCGCCAGCAGCTCCGAGTCGGGCACTGAAGCTTTCTTT.

This clonotype was counted at least ten times. The V and J genes are TRBV25-1 and TRBJ1-2, with TRBD1 matching 7 bases. The germline gives CDR1 MGHDK, CDR2 SYGVNS. The CDR3 totals 14 residues. With V trimmed by 2 bases and J by 8 bases, 8 bases remained unmatched. The CDR3 loop reads CASSEEGQLYGYTF. The CDR3 bases are TGTGCCAGCAGTGAAGAGGGACAGTTATACGGCTACACCTTC.

The sample holds many counts of this clonotype. The genes are TRBV20-1 and TRBJ1-5; D remains ambiguous. The V and J ends lost 5 bases and 5 bases respectively, with 16 bases between them. The germline V gene encodes CDR1 DFQATT and CDR2 SNEGSKA (reference sequence). CDR3 length: 14 residues. The CDR3 nucleotides are TGCAGTGCTGGGCCGGGTGGCGAGGATCAGCCCCAGCATTTT. The encoded protein is CSAGPGGEDQPQHF.

This clonotype appeared many times. CDR3 residues: CASSPDSASGNTIYF. CDR3 sequence (DNA): TGTGCCAGCAGTCCGGACAGTGCCTCTGGAAACACCATATATTTT. This sequence joins TRBV6-5 and TRBJ1-3; D is possibly TRBD1 (6 bases). Trimming pared 5 bases from V and 0 bases from J, leaving 11 bases between. The CDR3 loop spans 15 amino acids. CDR1 and CDR2 (germline): MNHEY, SVGAGI.

The table lists this clonotype with many counts. V and J are TRBV7-6 and TRBJ2-2; 9 nucleotides align to TRBD2. The CDR3 runs to 15 residues. V lost 4 bases to trimming and J lost 4 bases; unmatched junction nucleotides: 4. Germline CDR1 is SGHVS and CDR2 is FNYEAQ. The CDR3 region has the DNA TGTGCCAGCAGCTCGCGGGGGGGCACCACCGGGGAGCTGTTTTTT. It specifies CASSSRGGTTGELFF.

This clonotype appeared many times. Relative to the germline gene, one junction end is altered; a read error may explain this. The J gene is TRBJ2-2, the V gene TRBV5-1; no definite D call. The CDR3 length is 15 residues. Germline V gene sequence: CDR1 SGHRS, CDR2 YFSETQ. CDR3 protein: CASSLVGISTGELFF. CDR3 coding DNA: TGCGCCAGCAGTTTGGTGGGAATCAGCACCGGGGAGCTGTTTTTT.

Comment on this clonotype: One junction end does not reproduce the germline sequence, and a read error may be involved. The V call is TRBV5-8, the J call TRBJ2-2; TRBD1 or TRBD2 may be the D gene (5 bases each). The CDR3 has 15 residues. From germline, CDR1 is SGHTS and CDR2 YDEGEE. DNA of the CDR3: TGTGCCAGTAGCCGTGGCTTAGGGACGACCGGGGAGATGTTTTTT. It codes for CASSRGLGTTGEMFF. The whole variable domain, remainder taken from reference TRBV5-8 and TRBJ2-2, is EAGVTQSPTHLIKTRGQQATLRCSPISGHTSVYWYQQALGLGLQFLLWYDEGEERNRGNFPPRFSGRQFPNYSSELNVNALELEDSALYLCASSRGLGTTGEMFFGEGSRLTVL.

This clonotype appeared many times. The chain recombines TRBV5-6 with TRBJ1-2; no definite D call. The length of the CDR3 is 15 residues. V lost 0 bases and J 0 bases, leaving 9 bases between the germline ends. CDR1 SGHDT and CDR2 YYEEEE come from the germline V gene. The CDR3, as DNA: TGTGCCAGCAGCTTGGACGTACTAGCTAACTATGGCTACACCTTC. Translated, it gives CASSLDVLANYGYTF.

This clonotype was observed at least ten times. J is TRBJ2-5 and V is TRBV7-2, with 12 bases aligning to TRBD2. Germline loops: CDR1 SGHTA, CDR2 FQGNSA. This CDR3 is built from 19 residues. V shed 0 bases, J shed 4 bases, and the junction held 12 bases outside the gene matches. The CDR3 bases are TGTGCCAGCAGCTTAGCGGGGAAACAGCTAGCGGGGGGGCGAGAGACCCAGTACTTC. It yields the protein CASSLAGKQLAGGRETQYF.

This clonotype was seen ten or more times. This chain connects TRBV20-1 to TRBJ1-3, with unresolved D. With 3 bases removed from V and 3 bases from J, the gap between germline ends came to 9 bases. Looked up from germline, CDR1 is DFQATT and CDR2 is SNEGSKA (reference sequence). CDR3 length: 13 amino acids. In DNA form, the CDR3 reads TGCAGTGCTAGTCCAGGCTTTGGAAACACCATATATTTT. This codes for CSASPGFGNTIYF.

This clonotype was observed at least ten times. The V call is TRBV12-3 or TRBV12-4, the J call TRBJ2-6; no clear D gene. CDR3 size: 15 residues. Trimming took 6 bases from V and 1 from J, leaving 10 bases between them. The CDR3 loop is CASSLTNSGANVLTF. The DNA of the CDR3 is TGTGCCAGCAGCCTTACAAATTCTGGGGCCAACGTCCTGACTTTC.

This clonotype was counted many times. The chain combines TRBV20-1 with TRBJ1-1, with TRBD1 matching 8 bases. V lost 1 base and J lost 1; bases outside the gene matches: 2. The CDR3 sequence is 14 residues long. Germline CDR1 reads DFQATT; CDR2 reads SNEGSKA (reference sequence). CDR3: CSARAGGPNTEAFF. The CDR3 bases are TGCAGTGCTAGAGCAGGGGGCCCGAACACTGAAGCTTTCTTT.

This clonotype is medium-sized within its sample. The chain uses TRBV10-3 and TRBJ1-5; possible D gene TRBD1, 6 bases. CDR1 and CDR2 from the germline V gene are ENHRY and SYGVKD. V gave up 4 bases and J gave up 0 bases, with 13 bases separating them. The CDR3 runs to 16 residues. This CDR3 reads CAISATGSDSNQPQHF. The CDR3 DNA reads TGTGCCATCAGTGCTACAGGGAGCGATAGCAATCAGCCCCAGCATTTT.

This clonotype was seen at least ten times. The chain has TRBV20-1 and TRBJ1-1; no reliable D call. The CDR3 covers 15 residues. Germline-derived CDR1 and CDR2 are DFQATT and SNEGSKA (reference sequence). The V and J ends lost 0 bases and 1 base respectively, with 12 bases between them. CDR3 sequence reads: CSARDPQRANTEAFF. CDR3 nucleotides: TGCAGTGCTAGAGACCCCCAAAGGGCGAACACTGAAGCTTTCTTT.

This clonotype was seen ten or more times. The chain links TRBV4-3 to TRBJ1-6; D ambiguous. The CDR3 is 14 residues long. Between the trimmed V and J ends, which lost 4 bases and 8 bases, there was a span of 12 bases. Germline CDR1 LGHNA, CDR2 YSLEER. The CDR3 here is CASSRNDGDSPLHF. CDR3 bases: TGCGCCAGCAGCCGGAACGACGGGGATTCACCCCTCCACTTT.

This clonotype has a count of ten or more. This chain links TRBV11-2 with TRBJ1-4; D ambiguous. Germline V lookup: CDR1 SGHAT, CDR2 FQNNGV. The CDR3 contains 14 residues. Trimming took 7 bases from V and 8 from J, leaving 17 bases between them. The CDR3 loop reads CASNFAGSTEKLFF. CDR3 in DNA: TGTGCCAGCAATTTCGCTGGGTCTACGGAAAAACTGTTTTTT.

This clonotype was found a few times. The V call is TRBV3-1, the J call TRBJ2-5; D may correspond to TRBD1 or TRBD2 (5 bases each). Germline loops: CDR1 LGHDT, CDR2 YNNKEL (reference sequence). The ends were cut back, 2 bases at V and 7 bases at J, with 17 bases in the middle. This CDR3 region has 15 residues. In nucleotides, the CDR3 is TGTGCCAGCAGCCAATCTTCCGGGGCAGGCGTGACCCAGTACTTC. Translating gives CASSQSSGAGVTQYF.

This clonotype was picked up many times. The chain recombines TRBV6-1 with TRBJ1-2; TRBD1 aligns across 7 bases. After removal of 1 base from V and 4 bases from J, the junction contained 3 bases not matched to a gene. This CDR3 contains 14 residues. Germline CDR1 reads MNHNS; CDR2 reads SASEGT. For the CDR3, the DNA is TGTGCCAGCAGTGAAGTCGGGGACAGCTATGGCTACACCTTC. Translated: CASSEVGDSYGYTF.

This clonotype was counted at least ten times. The chain carries TRBV7-2 and TRBJ1-4; TRBD1 is a possible D gene (5 bases). The V gene lost 6 bases and the J gene lost 7 bases, with 18 bases spanning the gap. The CDR3 has 15 amino acids. Per the germline V gene, CDR1 is SGHTA and CDR2 is FQGNSA. The CDR3 DNA is TGTGCCAGCAGACCAAACCCAGGGTTCGGTGAAAAACTGTTTTTT. Protein product: CASRPNPGFGEKLFF.

This clonotype was seen at least ten times. This chain links TRBV7-2 with TRBJ2-5; 8 bases are shared with TRBD1. The length of the CDR3 is 16 residues. The J segment lost 1 base and the V segment lost 3 bases, leaving 7 bases of the junction unmatched. Germline CDR1 is SGHTA and CDR2 is FQGNSA. Written as DNA, the CDR3 is TGTGCCAGCAGCTTCCACTACGGGACAGGCCAAGAGACCCAGTACTTC. Protein product: CASSFHYGTGQETQYF.

This clonotype has a count of ten or more. Here the CDR3 reads CASSFSTSGGPETQYF. DNA for the CDR3: TGCGCCAGCAGCTTTTCGACTAGCGGGGGCCCAGAGACCCAGTACTTC. The chain recombines TRBV5-1 with TRBJ2-5; 12 bases fit TRBD2. Germline assignment: CDR1 SGHRS and CDR2 YFSETQ. The CDR3 covers 16 residues. V gave up 2 bases and J gave up 4 bases; unmatched junction bases: 6.

This clonotype has a count of ten or more. The chain has TRBV5-1 and TRBJ1-2; the D gene is possibly TRBD1 (5 bases). With 7 bases removed from V and 2 bases from J, the gap between germline ends came to 18 bases. The CDR3 consists of 15 residues. Germline CDR1 and CDR2: SGHRS and YFSETQ. The DNA for the CDR3 is TGCGCCAGCCATCCCCGAACGACAGTCAACTATGGCTACACCTTC. Translating it yields CASHPRTTVNYGYTF.

This clonotype was picked up many times. The chain is built from TRBV20-1 and TRBJ1-1; a weak D match, TRBD1 (6 bases). The V and J ends lost 1 base and 0 bases respectively, with 21 bases between them. CDR1 and CDR2 from the germline V gene are DFQATT and SNEGSKA (reference sequence). The CDR3 is made up of 18 amino acids. The CDR3 DNA follows: TGCAGTGCTAGAGTAGGGGGGGTGAGGGGAAGAATGAACACTGAAGCTTTCTTT. As protein: CSARVGGVRGRMNTEAFF.

In its sample, this clonotype was seen many times. This rearrangement joins TRBV6-6 to TRBJ1-2; D not resolved. Germline assignment: CDR1 MNHNY and CDR2 SVGAGI (reference sequence). The CDR3 is 13 amino acids. V lost 5 bases and J 4 bases, leaving 11 bases between the germline ends. The CDR3 region has the DNA TGTGCCAGCAGTCGGTTAAGGAGCTATGGCTACACCTTC. It translates to CASSRLRSYGYTF.

This clonotype was recorded many times. V usage is TRBV6-1 and J usage is TRBJ2-7; 9 nucleotides line up with TRBD1. J gave up 8 bases and V 8 bases, and 10 bases lay outside the gene matches. The CDR3 spans 13 residues. The V gene's germline CDR1 is MNHNS and CDR2 SASEGT. The CDR3 here is CASARDRETQQYF. The DNA for the CDR3 is TGTGCCAGCGCCCGGGACAGGGAGACTCAGCAGTACTTC.

This clonotype was picked up many times. The chain uses TRBV6-2 or TRBV6-3 and TRBJ1-5, with TRBD1 matching over 7 bases. The V gene's germline CDR1 is MNHEY and CDR2 SVGEGT. CDR3 length: 13 amino acids. V lost 3 bases, J lost 8 bases, and 4 bases stayed unmatched. CDR3 nucleotide sequence: TGTGCCAGCAGTTATACAGGGGTAGAGCCCCAGCATTTT. This translates into CASSYTGVEPQHF.

The sample holds many counts of this clonotype. The chain links TRBV20-1 to TRBJ2-1, with D perhaps assigned TRBD1 or TRBD2 (6 bases each). V gave up 3 bases and J gave up 7 bases, with 16 bases separating them. CDR1 and CDR2 (germline): DFQATT, SNEGSKA (reference sequence). The CDR3 extends over 14 amino acids. CDR3 loop: CSARRRGRTNEQFF. As DNA, the CDR3 is TGCAGTGCTAGGCGGAGGGGGAGAACAAATGAGCAGTTCTTC.